Each of the 22 T cell receptor beta chains below was sequenced from the same sample in a study of blood T cell repertoires in COVID-19 (dated by TCRdb to 2019 to 2021). The protocol used for the library was the immunoSEQ multiplex PCR assay. In its TCRdb copy, this immuneACCESS table keeps in-frame sequences only and misses some clones. Where compared with another copy, unresolved V genes explain less than half of these, and the others have no known cause. Across this sample there are about 180,000 clones, with about four fifths seen only once. Jointly, the top ten make up around 7% of the sample. The sample comprised peripheral blood. The source is a man between 65 and 79 years old with active or convalescent COVID-19.

This clone was seen a single time. The chain has TRBV18 and TRBJ2-4; D is unclear. The V gene's germline CDR1 is KGHSH and CDR2 LQKENI. Trimming stripped 8 bases from V and 10 bases from J, with 21 bases between. This CDR3 is built from 14 residues. CDR3 nucleotide sequence: TGTGCCAGCGGTATTAGACCCGGAGATCTTATTCAGTACTTC. It encodes CASGIRPGDLIQYF.

The chain is built from TRBV10-3 and TRBJ1-5; 7 bases fit TRBD1. The CDR3 contains 14 residues. Trimming removed 8 bases from V and 1 base from J; junction bases left unmatched: 5. Germline values: CDR1 ENHRY, CDR2 SYGVKD. Here the CDR3 DNA reads TGTGCCATCGGGGACAGAACCAGCAATCAGCCCCAGCATTTT. Translating it yields CAIGDRTSNQPQHF.

This clone came up a few times. This rearrangement joins TRBV19 to TRBJ2-1; 8 nucleotides match TRBD2. Looked up from germline, CDR1 is LNHDA and CDR2 is SQIVND (reference sequence). The CDR3 is 15 amino acids. The V gene end was trimmed by 6 bases and the J gene end by 6 bases; junction bases not matched to a gene: 10. The CDR3 DNA reads as TGTGCCAGTAGCAACCTCCGGGGGGGCCCCAATGAGCAGTTCTTC. Its protein is CASSNLRGGPNEQFF.

The chain uses TRBV6-5 and TRBJ2-1, with TRBD2 matching 10 bases. Germline V gene sequence: CDR1 MNHEY, CDR2 SVGAGI. This CDR3 is 14 amino acids long. The ends lost 7 bases at V and 2 bases at J; junction bases unmatched: 2. For the CDR3, the DNA is TGTGCCAGCACGGGGACTAGCGCCTACAATGAGCAGTTCTTC. Translation: CASTGTSAYNEQFF.

This clone has just one count. The rearrangement joins TRBV6-5 to TRBJ2-3; 9 bases align to TRBD2. Trimming at V came to 6 bases and at J to 5 bases, leaving 6 bases not matched to a gene. The germline CDR1 and CDR2 sequences are MNHEY and SVGAGI. This CDR3 spans 14 amino acids. The DNA of the CDR3 is TGTGCCAGCAGGGCGGGGGGGCTATTAGATACGCAGTATTTT. It is translated as CASRAGGLLDTQYF.

CDR3 in DNA: TGTGCCAGCAGTATATGGGCTAGCGCTACAGATACGCAGTATTTT. Protein: CASSIWASATDTQYF. The chain has TRBV7-9 and TRBJ2-3; D is perhaps TRBD2 (6 bases). Germline V lookup: CDR1 SEHNR, CDR2 FQNEAQ (reference sequence). CDR3 length: 15 amino acids. V shed 6 bases and J shed 3 bases, with 16 bases lying between them.

This chain uses TRBV27 with TRBJ2-5, with 8 bases matching TRBD1. The CDR3 spans 14 residues. Germline V gives CDR1 MNHEY, CDR2 SMNVEV (reference sequence). J lost 2 bases, V lost 6 bases, and 5 bases had no gene match. The CDR3 sequence is CASRAGGPQETQYF. The CDR3 DNA reads TGTGCCAGCAGGGCAGGGGGCCCACAAGAGACCCAGTACTTC.

V is TRBV20-1 and J is TRBJ1-2; D remains ambiguous. Germline CDR1 reads DFQATT; CDR2 reads SNEGSKA (reference sequence). This CDR3 is built from 11 residues. V was cut by 7 bases and J by 3 bases, with 9 bases left in between. CDR3 nucleotide sequence: TGCAGTGTCACGTCGGACTATGGCTACACCTTC. This sequence encodes CSVTSDYGYTF.

Concerning this clone: Germline and junction disagree at one end, which may indicate a read error. The rearrangement joins TRBV5-1 to TRBJ1-1; 8 bases fit TRBD1. This CDR3 is built from 14 residues. Germline CDR1 and CDR2: SGHRS and YFSETQ. The CDR3 protein is CASSLGTGNAEAFF. The CDR3 region has the DNA TGCGCCAGCAGCTTGGGGACAGGGAACGCTGAAGCTTTCTTT.

Here the CDR3 reads CASSPQGETGLGNTIYF. The CDR3, as DNA: TGCGCCAGCAGCCCGCAGGGGGAGACAGGGCTCGGAAACACCATATATTTT. This rearrangement joins TRBV5-1 to TRBJ1-3, with 7 bases aligning to TRBD1. The CDR3 covers 17 residues. The germline gives CDR1 SGHRS, CDR2 YFSETQ. V was clipped by 4 bases and J by 4 bases; unmatched bases: 14.

This clone turned up a few times. This chain connects TRBV7-9 to TRBJ2-1; 10 bases are a match to TRBD2. Germline V gene data show CDR1 as SEHNR and CDR2 as FQNEAQ (reference sequence). The CDR3 is 19 residues long. Losses at the gene ends were 1 base for V and 7 bases for J; bases not matched to a gene: 16. The CDR3 sequence is CASSLVFLAGLASRNEQFF. CDR3 nucleotides: TGTGCCAGCAGCTTAGTTTTCTTAGCGGGACTAGCGTCAAGGAATGAGCAGTTCTTC. Using reference TRBV7-9 and TRBJ2-1 for the parts outside the CDR3, the full variable domain is DTGVSQNPRHKITKRGQNVTFRCDPISEHNRLYWYRQTLGQGPEFLTYFQNEAQLEKSRLLSDRFSAERPKGSFSTLEIQRTEQGDSAMYLCASSLVFLAGLASRNEQFFGPGTRLTVL.

J is TRBJ2-1 and V is TRBV5-6, with 11 nucleotides matching TRBD2. V shed 4 bases and J 2 bases; nucleotides not matched to a gene: 8. This CDR3 is built from 17 residues. Germline lookup yields CDR1 SGHDT and CDR2 YYEEEE. The CDR3 coding sequence is TGTGCCAGCAGCGAGGGACTAGCGGCAGACACCTACAATGAGCAGTTCTTC. Its protein is CASSEGLAADTYNEQFF.

V gene TRBV27 combines with J gene TRBJ1-1; TRBD1 aligns across 9 bases. Germline trimming cut 10 bases from V and 9 bases from J; bases unmatched to any gene: 9. Germline values: CDR1 MNHEY, CDR2 SMNVEV (reference sequence). There are 12 residues in the CDR3. The CDR3 region has the DNA TGTGCCACTCGACCGGGACAGGGAAAAGCTTTCTTT. It translates to CATRPGQGKAFF.

This chain joins TRBV30 and TRBJ2-1; 14 bases fit TRBD2. Germline V CDR1 and CDR2: GTSNPN, SVGIG (reference sequence). J gave up 4 bases and V 8 bases, and 1 base lay outside the gene matches. The CDR3 consists of 13 residues. In DNA form, the CDR3 reads TGTGCCGGACTAGCGGGGGGTTACAATGAGCAGTTCTTC. It is translated as CAGLAGGYNEQFF.

The chain is built from TRBV5-1 and TRBJ1-2, with no clear D. V gave up 2 bases and J gave up 5 bases, with 13 bases separating them. The CDR3 is made up of 14 amino acids. The germline V gene encodes CDR1 SGHRS and CDR2 YFSETQ. The CDR3 nucleotides read TGCGCCAGCAGCTTATCAGACTCAACTTATGGCTACACCTTC. Translation: CASSLSDSTYGYTF.

The chain has TRBV3-1 (or the pseudogene TRBV3-2) and TRBJ2-5; perhaps TRBD2 as D (6 bases). Trimming cost V 4 bases and J 5 bases, with 23 bases left between them. Germline loops: CDR1 LGHDT, CDR2 YNNKEL (reference sequence). This CDR3 has 17 amino acids. CDR3 sequence (DNA): TGTGCCAGCAGCCTCGAAGGGGAGGCGAGAAGTTGGGAGACCCAGTACTTC. Translation: CASSLEGEARSWETQYF.

This chain uses TRBV19 with TRBJ2-7; TRBD2 might be the D (6 bases). The germline gives CDR1 LNHDA, CDR2 SQIVND (reference sequence). This CDR3 spans 14 amino acids. V was clipped by 5 bases and J by 3 bases, with 14 bases between them. In DNA form, the CDR3 reads TGTGCCAGTAGTCTACGGACGGAGGGCTACGAGCAGTACTTC. This sequence encodes CASSLRTEGYEQYF.

The V gene is TRBV19, the J gene TRBJ1-5; D is perhaps TRBD1 (5 bases). The V gene lost 3 bases and the J gene lost 2 bases, with 11 bases spanning the gap. CDR3 length equals 15 residues. Germline lookup yields CDR1 LNHDA and CDR2 SQIVND (reference sequence). CDR3 protein: CASSIAGWGNQPQHF. CDR3 coding DNA: TGTGCCAGTAGTATTGCAGGGTGGGGCAATCAGCCCCAGCATTTT.

The chain has TRBV4-2 and TRBJ1-5; weak D call: TRBD1 (5 bases). Per the germline V gene, CDR1 is LGHNA and CDR2 is YNFKEQ. Trimming pared 5 bases from V and 4 bases from J, leaving 15 bases between. The CDR3 has 15 amino acids. CDR3 amino acids: CASSGGSRENQPQHF. The CDR3 nucleotides are TGTGCCAGCAGCGGGGGGTCGAGGGAAAATCAGCCCCAGCATTTT.

The V gene is TRBV2, the J gene TRBJ2-7, with 10 bases fitting TRBD2. This CDR3 comprises 13 residues. Trimming at V came to 7 bases and at J to 6 bases, leaving 6 bases not matched to a gene. The germline gives CDR1 SNHLY, CDR2 FYNNEI. This CDR3 is CASTLAGVGEQYF. The CDR3 region has the DNA TGTGCCAGCACTCTAGCGGGGGTCGGCGAGCAGTACTTC.

The V gene is TRBV5-8, the J gene TRBJ2-1; D might be TRBD2 (5 bases). The V gene's germline CDR1 is SGHTS and CDR2 YDEGEE. V was clipped by 5 bases and J by 8 bases, with 20 bases between them. The CDR3 runs 15 residues. The CDR3 DNA reads as TGTGCCAGCAGGGTTGGTTCGGCTAGCTTCCATGAGCAGTTCTTC. Translated: CASRVGSASFHEQFF.

This chain uses TRBV11-2 with TRBJ1-2, with D hard to call. Germline V gene sequence: CDR1 SGHAT, CDR2 FQNNGV. V lost 1 base and J lost 4, with 13 bases in between. This CDR3 is built from 15 residues. The CDR3: CASSLGPSPTYGYTF. In DNA, the CDR3 is TGTGCCAGCAGCTTAGGTCCCAGTCCAACCTATGGCTACACCTTC.